The rows below give T cell receptor beta chains drawn from one sample of a study of T cell repertoires in cytomegalovirus infection. TCRdb called the reads again in MiXCR, with one record for every CDR3 protein. The sample has 740,000 or so distinct CDR3 sequences; less than 40% are singletons. Sequenced sample: PBMCs. The origin of the receptors is a human donor in good health (CMV status not recorded). Some clones in this sample may be carry-over from other donors' samples. Each CDR3 is given with its conserved first and last residue. The D gene is left open where the match is weak. Expanded clones are given a class, and other clones once, few, many or no size at all.

clone_size	d_call	v_call	j_call	cdr3_nt	cdr3_aa
NA	NA	TRBV7-8	TRBJ1-1	TGTGCCAGCAGCTTAGCGGAGGACGCAAGTTACAACACTGAAGCTTTCTTT	CASSLAEDASYNTEAFF
few	NA	TRBV7-2	TRBJ2-3	TGTGCCAGCAGCTCCTGGGGAGATACGCAGTATTTT	CASSSWGDTQYF
NA	NA	TRBV20-1	TRBJ1-2	TGCAGTCTCAATCAGGGGACCGGCTACACCTTC	CSLNQGTGYTF
NA	NA	TRBV3-1	TRBJ1-2	TGTGCCAGCAGCCAAGGCGGGATTAACTATGGCTACACCTTC	CASSQGGINYGYTF
NA	TRBD1	TRBV19	TRBJ1-1	TGTGCCAGTAGTATCCGCCCGGGACAGCATCGTATGAACACTGAAGCTTTCTTT	CASSIRPGQHRMNTEAFF
NA	NA	TRBV20-1	TRBJ1-2	TGCAGTGCTAGAGAGCGACGGACAGACTATGGCTACACCTTC	CSARERRTDYGYTF
NA	TRBD2	TRBV6-5	TRBJ2-5	TGTGCCAGCAATTACCCCAACCCACCTAGCGGGGGTCCAAAGACCCAGTACTTC	CASNYPNPPSGGPKTQYF
few	NA	TRBV7-6	TRBJ1-4	TGTGCCAGCAGCTTAGTCCCGGGGGCTAATGAAAAACTGTTTTTT	CASSLVPGANEKLFF
NA	NA	TRBV2	TRBJ2-7	TGTGCCAGCAGTTCCTGGCGAGAGGGGGTTGGGGTCCCATTCTACGAGCAGTACTTC	CASSSWREGVGVPFYEQYF
NA	TRBD2	TRBV7-8	TRBJ2-1	TGTGCCAGCAGCTTGGGGAAGACTAGCGGTTTTTACAATGAGCAGTTCTTC	CASSLGKTSGFYNEQFF
many	NA	TRBV11-2	TRBJ2-1	TGTGCCAGCAGCTTAGTAGGGAGGTCCTACAATGAGCAGTTCTTC	CASSLVGRSYNEQFF
once	NA	TRBV12-3/TRBV12-4	TRBJ1-3	TGTGCCAGCAAGGGAAGGACAGACACCATATATTTT	CASKGRTDTIYF
NA	NA	TRBV6-1	TRBJ2-3	TGTGCCAGCAGTGAAGCGCGGTGGGGGCGAAACACAGATACGCAGTATTTT	CASSEARWGRNTDTQYF
NA	TRBD1	TRBV5-5	TRBJ2-7	TGTGCCAGCAGCCCTCCGGGACAGGGCTCCGAAGAGCAGTACTTC	CASSPPGQGSEEQYF
few	NA	TRBV19	TRBJ1-1	TGTGCCAGTATCCAAGACACTGAAGCTTTCTTT	CASIQDTEAFF
few	NA	TRBV27	TRBJ1-2	TGTGCCAGCGGGACCGAGGGATTCTATGGCTACACCTTC	CASGTEGFYGYTF
many	TRBD1	TRBV12-3/TRBV12-4	TRBJ1-1	TGTGCCAGCAGTCTCACAGGGGGCGGGACTGAAGCTTTCTTT	CASSLTGGGTEAFF
NA	NA	TRBV7-8	TRBJ1-2	TGTGCCAGCAGCCAAGACAGCTCTAACTATGGCTACACCTTC	CASSQDSSNYGYTF
NA	NA	TRBV7-2	TRBJ2-3	TGTGCCAGCAGCTTAGTGGGAGTTCTGAGGGCCACAGATACGCCGTATTTT	CASSLVGVLRATDTPYF
NA	NA	TRBV7-2	TRBJ2-1	TGTGCCAGCAGCTTAGCAGTGAGCGGATGGTACAATGAGCAGTTCTTC	CASSLAVSGWYNEQFF
many	TRBD2	TRBV6-2/TRBV6-3	TRBJ2-3	TGTGCCAGCAGTTACTCATCCGGGACTAGATCTTATTTT	CASSYSSGTRSYF
many	TRBD2	TRBV20-1	TRBJ2-2	TGCAGTGTGACGCCGGGACTAGCGGGTATGGCCGACACCGGGGAGCTGTTTTTT	CSVTPGLAGMADTGELFF
few	TRBD1	TRBV12-3/TRBV12-4	TRBJ2-2	TGTGCCAGCAAGGGGGCGAGCACCGGGGAGCTGTTTTTT	CASKGASTGELFF
many	NA	TRBV7-8	TRBJ2-1	TGTGCCAGCAGCTTAGTCCCCCTCCAGCGGAAAAACTACAATGAGCAGTTCTTC	CASSLVPLQRKNYNEQFF
NA	TRBD2	TRBV19	TRBJ2-1	TGTGCCAGTAGACAAGCGGGACTAGCTTTCAATGAGCAGTTCTTC	CASRQAGLAFNEQFF
NA	TRBD1	TRBV19	TRBJ2-7	TGTGCCAACGTGGGACAGATTCTCTCCTACGAGCAGTACTTC	CANVGQILSYEQYF
few	TRBD2	TRBV28	TRBJ2-2	TGTGCCAGCAGTTTACCCCCTCGGGGGGGCCGCGACGGGGAGCTGTTTTTT	CASSLPPRGGRDGELFF
NA	NA	TRBV7-2	TRBJ2-4	TGTGCCAGCAGCTTAGAGTGGGGGAGCGCCAAAAACATTCAGTACTTC	CASSLEWGSAKNIQYF
NA	NA	TRBV5-6	TRBJ1-5	TGTGCCAGCAGCTTGGCAGGTGTCCTGTGGCCCCAGCATTTT	CASSLAGVLWPQHF
NA	TRBD1	TRBV5-1	TRBJ2-2	TGCGCCAGCAGCACCGGGACAGCTTCCACAAACACCGGGGAGCTGTTTTTT	CASSTGTASTNTGELFF
few	NA	TRBV7-9	TRBJ2-1	TGTGCCAGCAGCTTACTGGCAGCCCTCAACACCAATGAGCAGTTCTTC	CASSLLAALNTNEQFF
NA	NA	TRBV6-1	TRBJ1-2	TGTGCCAGCAGTGCCAGGGAAGTTTCCTATGGCTACACCTTC	CASSAREVSYGYTF
NA	TRBD1	TRBV20-1	TRBJ1-5	TGCAGTGCTAGAGATCCGACGACAGGGACATATAGCAATCATCCCCAGCATTTT	CSARDPTTGTYSNHPQHF
NA	NA	TRBV7-6	TRBJ2-7	TGTGCCAGCAGCTACGACGGACGGTCCTACGAGCAGTACTTC	CASSYDGRSYEQYF
NA	NA	TRBV28	TRBJ2-1	TGTGCCAGCAGTCCGAGAGGGGTCTACAATGAGCAGTTCTTC	CASSPRGVYNEQFF
NA	NA	TRBV5-8	TRBJ2-3	TGTGCCAGCAGCTTTAAGGACACAGATACGCAGTATTTT	CASSFKDTDTQYF
few	NA	TRBV29-1	TRBJ1-1	TGCAGCGTCTTAAGAGGGGGTACTGAAGCTTTCTTT	CSVLRGGTEAFF
NA	NA	TRBV28	TRBJ1-2	TGTGCCAGCAGTTCTGGGTGGGGGGCGTTGAGTAGCGGTGGCTACACCTTC	CASSSGWGALSSGGYTF
NA	TRBD1	TRBV12-3/TRBV12-4	TRBJ1-1	TGTGCCAGCAGGAGAAAAGGGGGCCTGACGGAAGCTTTCTTT	CASRRKGGLTEAFF
few	TRBD2	TRBV7-2	TRBJ2-3	TGTGCCAGCAGCTCTAGGACGGGCGGGAGGCCCCGCACAGATACGCAGTATTTT	CASSSRTGGRPRTDTQYF
NA	NA	TRBV28	TRBJ1-1	TGTGCCAGCAGTTTTTCTTTCGACAACACTGAAGCTTTCTTT	CASSFSFDNTEAFF
once	TRBD2	TRBV7-4	TRBJ2-7	TGTGCCAGCAGCCACCGAGTCCGTGGGGGGGCCTACGAGCAGTACTTC	CASSHRVRGGAYEQYF
NA	TRBD1	TRBV11-1	TRBJ2-7	TGTGCCAGCAGCTCCTCGACAGGGTACGAGCAGTACTTC	CASSSSTGYEQYF
many	NA	TRBV7-2	TRBJ1-1	TGTGCCAGCAGCCCGTGGGGTGAAGCTTTCTTT	CASSPWGEAFF
NA	NA	TRBV4-1	TRBJ1-2	TGCGCCAGCAGCCAAGCAACAGGGAGGACGGGCTACACCTTC	CASSQATGRTGYTF
few	TRBD1	TRBV7-8	TRBJ1-2	TGTGCCAGCAGCGGGCTAATGACAGGGGGCTCGGATGGCTACACCTTC	CASSGLMTGGSDGYTF
NA	TRBD2	TRBV7-9	TRBJ2-2	TGTGCCAGCAGCTTAGAGCTAGCGGGGAGGAACACCGGGGAGCTGTTTTTT	CASSLELAGRNTGELFF
NA	TRBD1	TRBV2	TRBJ1-5	TGTGCCAGCACCCCAGGGACAGACAAGAATCAGCCCCAGCATTTT	CASTPGTDKNQPQHF
NA	TRBD1	TRBV19	TRBJ2-1	TGTGCCACCATGGACAGGGGAGGGAATGAGCAGTTCTTC	CATMDRGGNEQFF
NA	NA	TRBV6-2/TRBV6-3	TRBJ2-7	TGTGCCAGCAGTTACCTATGGACAGATACCTACGAGCAGTACTTC	CASSYLWTDTYEQYF
NA	TRBD1	TRBV5-6	TRBJ1-1	TGTGCCAGCAGCTTGCGGCTTCCGCACAGGGGGCAGGCCACTGAAGCTTTCTTT	CASSLRLPHRGQATEAFF
NA	TRBD1	TRBV5-1	TRBJ1-5	TGCGCCAGCAGCTTACGGGACAGACCACAGCTTAGCAATCAGCCCCAGCATTTT	CASSLRDRPQLSNQPQHF
NA	TRBD1	TRBV20-1	TRBJ1-1	TGCAGTGCTAGTTGGCCAGGGGGCGCGAGGGGGGACACTGAAGCTTTCTTT	CSASWPGGARGDTEAFF